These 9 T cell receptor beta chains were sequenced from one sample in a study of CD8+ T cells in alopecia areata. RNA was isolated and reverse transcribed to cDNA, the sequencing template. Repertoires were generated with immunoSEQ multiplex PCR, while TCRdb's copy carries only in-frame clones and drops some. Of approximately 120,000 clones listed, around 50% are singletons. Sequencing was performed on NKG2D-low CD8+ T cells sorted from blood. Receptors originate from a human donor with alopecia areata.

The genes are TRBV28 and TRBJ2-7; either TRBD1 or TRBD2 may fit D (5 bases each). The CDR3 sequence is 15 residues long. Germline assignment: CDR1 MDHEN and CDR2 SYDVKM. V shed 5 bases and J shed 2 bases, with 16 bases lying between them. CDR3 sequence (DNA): TGTGCCAGCAGTCCTGGACACAAGACTACCTACGAGCAGTACTTC. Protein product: CASSPGHKTTYEQYF.

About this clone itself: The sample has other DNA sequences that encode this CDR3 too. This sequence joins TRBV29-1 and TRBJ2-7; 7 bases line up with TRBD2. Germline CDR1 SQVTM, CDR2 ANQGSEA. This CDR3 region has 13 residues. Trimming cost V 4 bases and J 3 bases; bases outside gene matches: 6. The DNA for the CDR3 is TGCAGCGTTGTCGGGGGGAATAACTACGAGCAGTACTTC. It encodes CSVVGGNNYEQYF.

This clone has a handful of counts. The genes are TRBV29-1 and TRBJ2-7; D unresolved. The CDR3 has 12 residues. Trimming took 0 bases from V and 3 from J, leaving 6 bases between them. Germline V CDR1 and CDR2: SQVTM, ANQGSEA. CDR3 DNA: TGCAGCGTTGAAGAGGGGAACTACGAGCAGTACTTC. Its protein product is CSVEEGNYEQYF.

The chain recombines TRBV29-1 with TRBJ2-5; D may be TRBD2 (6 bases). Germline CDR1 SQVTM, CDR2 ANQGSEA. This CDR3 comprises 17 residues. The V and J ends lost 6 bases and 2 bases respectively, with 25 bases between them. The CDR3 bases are TGCAGCGTCGCCATGGTGATCGACCGGGACTTTCAAGAGACCCAGTACTTC. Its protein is CSVAMVIDRDFQETQYF.

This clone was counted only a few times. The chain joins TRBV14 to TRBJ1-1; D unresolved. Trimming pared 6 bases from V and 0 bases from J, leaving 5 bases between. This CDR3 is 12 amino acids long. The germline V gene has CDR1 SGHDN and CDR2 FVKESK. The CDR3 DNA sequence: TGTGCCAGCAGGGGCCTGAACACTGAAGCTTTCTTT. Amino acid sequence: CASRGLNTEAFF. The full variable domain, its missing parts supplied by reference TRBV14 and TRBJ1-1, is EAGVTQFPSHSVIEKGQTVTLRCDPISGHDNLYWYRRVMGKEIKFLLHFVKESKQDESGMPNNRFLAERTGGTYSTLKVQPAELEDSGVYFCASRGLNTEAFFGQGTRLTVV.

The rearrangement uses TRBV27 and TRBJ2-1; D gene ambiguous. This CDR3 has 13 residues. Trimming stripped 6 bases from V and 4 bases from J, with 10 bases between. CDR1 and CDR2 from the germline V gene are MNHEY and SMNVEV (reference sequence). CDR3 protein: CASSPTNYNEQFF. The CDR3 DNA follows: TGTGCCAGCAGCCCGACAAATTACAATGAGCAGTTCTTC.

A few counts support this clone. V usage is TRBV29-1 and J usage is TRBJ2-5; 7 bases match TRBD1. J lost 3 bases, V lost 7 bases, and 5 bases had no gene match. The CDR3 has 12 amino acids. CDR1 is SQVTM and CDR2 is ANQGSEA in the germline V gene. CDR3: CSATGVEETQYF. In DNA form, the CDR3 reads TGCAGCGCTACAGGGGTAGAAGAGACCCAGTACTTC.

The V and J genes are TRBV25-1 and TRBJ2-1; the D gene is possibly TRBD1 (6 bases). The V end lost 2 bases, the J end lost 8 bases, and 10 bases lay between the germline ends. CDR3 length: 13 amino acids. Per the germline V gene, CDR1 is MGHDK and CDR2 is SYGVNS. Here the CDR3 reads CASSEVGADEQFF. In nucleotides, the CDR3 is TGTGCCAGCAGTGAAGTGGGGGCCGATGAGCAGTTCTTC. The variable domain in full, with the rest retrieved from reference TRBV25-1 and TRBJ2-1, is EADIYQTPRYLVIGTGKKITLECSQTMGHDKMYWYQQDPGMELHLIHYSYGVNSTEKGDLSSESTVSRIRTEHFPLTLESARPSHTSQYLCASSEVGADEQFFGPGTRLTVL.

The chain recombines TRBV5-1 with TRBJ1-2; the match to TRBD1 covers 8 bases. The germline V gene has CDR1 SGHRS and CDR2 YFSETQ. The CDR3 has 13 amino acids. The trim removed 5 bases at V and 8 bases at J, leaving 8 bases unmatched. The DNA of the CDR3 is TGCGCCAGCAGTGGGTCAGGGGGCGGAGGCTACACCTTC. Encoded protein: CASSGSGGGGYTF.